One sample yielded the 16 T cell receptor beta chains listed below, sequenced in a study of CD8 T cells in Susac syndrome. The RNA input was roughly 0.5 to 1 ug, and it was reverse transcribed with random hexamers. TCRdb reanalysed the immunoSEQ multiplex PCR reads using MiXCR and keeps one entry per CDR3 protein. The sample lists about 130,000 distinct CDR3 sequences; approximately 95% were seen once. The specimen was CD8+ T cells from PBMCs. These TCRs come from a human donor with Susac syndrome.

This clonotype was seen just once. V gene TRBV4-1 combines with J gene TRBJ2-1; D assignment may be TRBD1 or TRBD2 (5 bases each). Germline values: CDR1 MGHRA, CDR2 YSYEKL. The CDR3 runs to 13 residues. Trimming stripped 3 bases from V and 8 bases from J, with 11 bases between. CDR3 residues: CASSQSSGHEQFF. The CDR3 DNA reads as TGCGCCAGCAGCCAGTCCTCGGGGCATGAGCAGTTCTTC.

CDR3 amino acids: CASSSPLKHRDNSSSLTEAFF. The DNA for the CDR3 is TGTGCCAGCAGCTCCCCTCTGAAACACCGGGACAACTCAAGCAGTCTCACTGAAGCTTTCTTT. The chain recombines TRBV11-1 with TRBJ1-1; a weak D match, TRBD1 (6 bases). Germline loops: CDR1 SGHAT, CDR2 FQDESV (reference sequence). The V end was cut by 4 bases, the J end by 4 bases, with 34 bases between. This CDR3 comprises 21 residues.

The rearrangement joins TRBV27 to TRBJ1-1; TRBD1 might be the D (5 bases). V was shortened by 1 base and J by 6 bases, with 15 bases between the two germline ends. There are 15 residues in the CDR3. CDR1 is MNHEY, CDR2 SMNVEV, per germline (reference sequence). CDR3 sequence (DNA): TGTGCCAGCAGTTTATGGGCGGGGCATGACGCTGAAGCTTTCTTT. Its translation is CASSLWAGHDAEAFF.

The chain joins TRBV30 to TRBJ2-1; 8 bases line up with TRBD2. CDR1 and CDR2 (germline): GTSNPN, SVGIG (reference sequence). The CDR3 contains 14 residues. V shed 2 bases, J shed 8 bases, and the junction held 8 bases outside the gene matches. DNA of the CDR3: TGTGCCTGGAGTAGCGGCAGCGGGAGCGATGAGCAGTTCTTC. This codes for CAWSSGSGSDEQFF.

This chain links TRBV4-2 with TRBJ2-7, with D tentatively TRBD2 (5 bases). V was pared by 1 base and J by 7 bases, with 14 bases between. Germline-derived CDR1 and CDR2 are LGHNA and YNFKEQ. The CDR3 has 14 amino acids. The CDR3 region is CASSQALARREQYF. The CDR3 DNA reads TGTGCCAGCAGCCAAGCGCTAGCCAGAAGGGAGCAGTACTTC.

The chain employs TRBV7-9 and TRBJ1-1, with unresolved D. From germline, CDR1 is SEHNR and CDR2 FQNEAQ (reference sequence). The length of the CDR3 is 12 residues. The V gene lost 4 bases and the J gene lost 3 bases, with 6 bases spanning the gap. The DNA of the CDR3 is TGTGCCAGCAGCTCGAAGGACACTGAAGCTTTCTTT. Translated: CASSSKDTEAFF.

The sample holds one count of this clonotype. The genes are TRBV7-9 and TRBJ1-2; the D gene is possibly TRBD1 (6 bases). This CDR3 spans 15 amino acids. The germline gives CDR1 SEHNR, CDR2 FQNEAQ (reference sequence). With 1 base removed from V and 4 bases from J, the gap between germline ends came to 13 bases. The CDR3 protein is CASSLDGQGSYGYTF. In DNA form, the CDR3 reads TGTGCCAGCAGCTTAGACGGGCAGGGGAGCTATGGCTACACCTTC.

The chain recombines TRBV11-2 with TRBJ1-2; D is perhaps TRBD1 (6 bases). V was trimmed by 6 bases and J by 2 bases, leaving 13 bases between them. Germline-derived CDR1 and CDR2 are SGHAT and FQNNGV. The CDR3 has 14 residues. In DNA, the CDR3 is TGTGCCAGCAGAGGGGGGAGACGGAACTATGGCTACACCTTC. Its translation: CASRGGRRNYGYTF.

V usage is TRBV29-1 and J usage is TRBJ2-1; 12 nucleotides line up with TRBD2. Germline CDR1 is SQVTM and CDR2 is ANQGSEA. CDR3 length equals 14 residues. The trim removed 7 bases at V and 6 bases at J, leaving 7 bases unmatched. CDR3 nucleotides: TGCAGCGGGGAGGGACTAGCGGGCCGCAATGAGCAGTTCTTC. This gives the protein CSGEGLAGRNEQFF.

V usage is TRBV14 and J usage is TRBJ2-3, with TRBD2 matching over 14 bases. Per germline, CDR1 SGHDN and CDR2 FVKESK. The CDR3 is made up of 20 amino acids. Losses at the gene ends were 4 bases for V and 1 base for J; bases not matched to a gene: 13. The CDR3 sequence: CASSPGPGTSGRPGTDTQYF. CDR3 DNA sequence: TGTGCCAGCAGCCCAGGCCCGGGGACTAGCGGGAGACCGGGCACAGATACGCAGTATTTT.

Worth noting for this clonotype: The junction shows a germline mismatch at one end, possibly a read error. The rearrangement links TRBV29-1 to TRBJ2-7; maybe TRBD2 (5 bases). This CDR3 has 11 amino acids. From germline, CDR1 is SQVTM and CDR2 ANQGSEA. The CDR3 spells CSVVDSNEQYF. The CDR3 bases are TGCAGCGTTGTGGACTCCAACGAGCAGTACTTC.

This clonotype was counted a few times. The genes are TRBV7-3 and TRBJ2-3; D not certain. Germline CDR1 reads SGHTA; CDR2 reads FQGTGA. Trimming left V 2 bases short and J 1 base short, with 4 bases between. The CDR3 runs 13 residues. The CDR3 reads CASSLGGTDTQYF. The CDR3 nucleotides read TGTGCCAGCAGCTTAGGAGGCACAGATACGCAGTATTTT.

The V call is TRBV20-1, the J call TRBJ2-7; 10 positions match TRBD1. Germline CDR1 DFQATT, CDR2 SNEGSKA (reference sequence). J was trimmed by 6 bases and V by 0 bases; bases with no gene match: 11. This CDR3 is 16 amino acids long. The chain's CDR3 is CSARDSSLDRGGEQYF. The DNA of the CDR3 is TGCAGTGCTAGAGATTCGAGCCTGGACAGGGGGGGCGAGCAGTACTTC.

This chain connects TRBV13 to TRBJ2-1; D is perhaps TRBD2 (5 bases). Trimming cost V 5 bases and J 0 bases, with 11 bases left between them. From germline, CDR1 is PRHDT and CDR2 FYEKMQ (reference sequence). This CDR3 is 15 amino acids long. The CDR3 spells CASSLTGGSYNEQFF. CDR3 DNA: TGTGCCAGCAGCCTGACCGGAGGCTCCTACAATGAGCAGTTCTTC.

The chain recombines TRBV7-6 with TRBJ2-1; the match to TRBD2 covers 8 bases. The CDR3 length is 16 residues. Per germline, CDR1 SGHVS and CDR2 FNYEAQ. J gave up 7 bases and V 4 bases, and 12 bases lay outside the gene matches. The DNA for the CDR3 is TGTGCCAGCAGCTCGTCAGCGGGAGTAACTGAGAATGAGCAGTTCTTC. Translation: CASSSSAGVTENEQFF.

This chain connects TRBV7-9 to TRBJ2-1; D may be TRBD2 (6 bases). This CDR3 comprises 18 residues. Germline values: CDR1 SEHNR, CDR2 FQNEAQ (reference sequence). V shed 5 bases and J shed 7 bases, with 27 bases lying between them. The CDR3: CASSPYPPTPGGINEQFF. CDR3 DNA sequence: TGTGCCAGCAGCCCTTATCCACCTACTCCGGGCGGGATAAATGAGCAGTTCTTC. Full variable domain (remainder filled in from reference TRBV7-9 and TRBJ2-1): DTGVSQNPRHKITKRGQNVTFRCDPISEHNRLYWYRQTLGQGPEFLTYFQNEAQLEKSRLLSDRFSAERPKGSFSTLEIQRTEQGDSAMYLCASSPYPPTPGGINEQFFGPGTRLTVL.